Presented here are 10 T cell receptor beta chains from one specimen sequenced in a study of shared T cell receptors in the human thymus (TCRdb year 2021). Libraries were constructed by the immunoSEQ multiplex PCR assay. Here the immuneACCESS table is served through TCRdb, limited to in-frame sequences with V and J called. Missing clones are a known gap in these copies; in checked studies unresolved V genes cover under half, and the rest lacks a known reason. Across this sample there are approximately 400,000 clones, with 85% to 95% seen only once. Around 0.018% of the sample rests with the top ten. Sequencing was performed on thymocytes. The receptors derive from a human donor.

The chain carries TRBV18 and TRBJ1-3, with D perhaps TRBD1 (6 bases). The CDR3 spans 17 residues. Per germline, CDR1 KGHSH and CDR2 LQKENI. V was clipped by 3 bases and J by 2 bases, with 17 bases between them. This CDR3 reads CASSPTRGAKAGNTIYF. The CDR3 DNA reads TGTGCCAGCTCACCGACTCGGGGGGCGAAGGCTGGAAACACCATATATTTT.

The chain couples TRBV6-5 to TRBJ2-1; 9 nucleotides match TRBD2. V gave up 8 bases and J gave up 7 bases; unmatched junction bases: 12. CDR1 MNHEY and CDR2 SVGAGI come from the germline V gene. This CDR3 is 15 amino acids long. CDR3 loop: CASFPWASGTNEQFF. The CDR3 region has the DNA TGTGCCAGCTTCCCCTGGGCTAGCGGGACAAATGAGCAGTTCTTC.

This clone was counted a single time. The rearrangement uses TRBV5-1 and TRBJ1-6, with a tentative D call TRBD1 (5 bases). Per germline, CDR1 SGHRS and CDR2 YFSETQ. V dropped 5 bases and J dropped 10 bases, with 13 bases sitting between them. This CDR3 has 13 amino acids. The DNA of the CDR3 is TGCGCCAGCAGAGATGGGGGTAGATCACCCCTCCACTTT. This codes for CASRDGGRSPLHF. The entire variable domain, with the rest obtained from reference TRBV5-1 and TRBJ1-6, is as follows: KAGVTQTPRYLIKTRGQQVTLSCSPISGHRSVSWYQQTPGQGLQFLFEYFSETQRNKGNFPGRFSGRQFSNSRSEMNVSTLELGDSALYLCASRDGGRSPLHFGNGTRLTVT.

The gene calls are TRBV4-1 and TRBJ2-7, with 11 bases that match TRBD1. This CDR3 contains 16 residues. CDR1 and CDR2 from the germline V gene are MGHRA and YSYEKL. V trimming: 1 base; J trimming: 2 bases; junction bases outside the gene matches: 4. Here the CDR3 DNA reads TGCGCCAGCAGCCAAGCCGGACAGGGGGCTCCCTACGAGCAGTACTTC. The encoded protein is CASSQAGQGAPYEQYF.

This clone was recorded once. The CDR3, as DNA: TGTGCCACCAGCACAATCTCTAGGGGACTAGCGCCCCATCGAAAAGAGACCCAGTACTTC. It codes for CATSTISRGLAPHRKETQYF. The rearrangement links TRBV15 to TRBJ2-5, with 10 positions matching TRBD2. CDR3 length: 20 residues. In germline, CDR1 is LNHNV, CDR2 YYDKDF (reference sequence). V dropped 4 bases and J dropped 3; count of bases not matched to a gene: 20. Looking up the rest from reference TRBV15 and TRBJ2-5 gives the full variable domain: DAMVIQNPRYQVTQFGKPVTLSCSQTLNHNVMYWYQQKSSQAPKLLFHYYDKDFNNEADTPDNFQSRRPNTSFCFLDIRSPGLGDTAMYLCATSTISRGLAPHRKETQYFGPGTRLLVL.

This clone was recorded a few times. The chain is built from TRBV27 and TRBJ1-5, with D perhaps TRBD1 (6 bases). The CDR3 covers 18 residues. CDR1 is MNHEY, CDR2 SMNVEV, per germline (reference sequence). With 0 bases removed from V and 6 bases from J, the gap between germline ends came to 21 bases. In nucleotides, the CDR3 is TGTGCCAGCAGTTTATCTGGCGGGCAGGGGCCGTGGGGTCAGCCCCAGCATTTT. This translates into CASSLSGGQGPWGQPQHF.

This chain links TRBV5-1 with TRBJ1-1; D gene unclear. CDR1 and CDR2 from the germline V gene are SGHRS and YFSETQ. Deletions cut 0 bases from V and 1 base from J, with 10 bases between. The CDR3 is made up of 15 amino acids. CDR3 sequence: CASSLESGGNTEAFF. The CDR3 DNA sequence: TGCGCCAGCAGCTTGGAATCGGGCGGGAACACTGAAGCTTTCTTT. The entire variable domain, with the rest obtained from reference TRBV5-1 and TRBJ1-1, is as follows: KAGVTQTPRYLIKTRGQQVTLSCSPISGHRSVSWYQQTPGQGLQFLFEYFSETQRNKGNFPGRFSGRQFSNSRSEMNVSTLELGDSALYLCASSLESGGNTEAFFGQGTRLTVV.

The count of this clone is one. V gene TRBV14 combines with J gene TRBJ2-7, with 12 bases aligning to TRBD1. Germline CDR1 and CDR2: SGHDN and FVKESK. The CDR3 spans 13 residues. The junction had 3 bases not matched to a gene; V was cut back by 7 bases and J by 5 bases. The CDR3 is CASTGDRGHEQYF. The CDR3 coding sequence is TGTGCCAGCACCGGGGACAGGGGGCACGAGCAGTACTTC.

This sequence joins TRBV7-9 and TRBJ2-7; TRBD2 agrees at 12 bases. CDR1 is SEHNR, CDR2 FQNEAQ, per germline (reference sequence). The V segment lost 5 bases and the J segment 0 bases; nucleotides outside the gene matches: 11. CDR3 length: 18 residues. DNA for the CDR3: TGTGCCAGCAGCGGAGATGTTGGACTAGCGGGATACTCCTACGAGCAGTACTTC. Its translation: CASSGDVGLAGYSYEQYF. Full variable domain (rest looked up from reference TRBV7-9 and TRBJ2-7): DTGVSQNPRHKITKRGQNVTFRCDPISEHNRLYWYRQTLGQGPEFLTYFQNEAQLEKSRLLSDRFSAERPKGSFSTLEIQRTEQGDSAMYLCASSGDVGLAGYSYEQYFGPGTRLTVT.

The rearrangement links TRBV2 to TRBJ1-5; TRBD1 aligns across 10 bases. The CDR3 runs 18 residues. The germline V gene encodes CDR1 SNHLY and CDR2 FYNNEI. The J segment lost 4 bases and the V segment lost 2 bases, leaving 11 bases of the junction unmatched. Written as DNA, the CDR3 is TGTGCCAGCAGTGAATGGGCCAGAGGGACAGGGGAAAATCAGCCCCAGCATTTT. Residues: CASSEWARGTGENQPQHF.